This TCR beta chain appears in the sequencing data of a study of identical twins. This clonotype was found a few times. V was trimmed by 0 bases and J by 8 bases, leaving 17 bases between them. This CDR3 region has 15 residues. CDR1 DFQATT and CDR2 SNEGSKA come from the germline V gene (reference sequence). In TCRdb, the 5' RACE reads were re-called with MiXCR into one record per CDR3 protein. The data contain fewer than 900,000 distinct CDR3 sequences, roughly 20% of them seen just once; the ten biggest clones take up around 14%. The same specimen was also included in a second study, on T cells expressing NK-cell markers.

This TCR derives from a woman younger than 35 in good health. The rearrangement links TRBV20-1 to TRBJ2-1; a possible D gene is TRBD2 (7 bases). The material sequenced was PBMCs. In DNA, the CDR3 is TGCAGTGCTAGAGACCCGGCGGGGGCAAGGGATGAGCAGTTCTTC. As protein: CSARDPAGARDEQFF.